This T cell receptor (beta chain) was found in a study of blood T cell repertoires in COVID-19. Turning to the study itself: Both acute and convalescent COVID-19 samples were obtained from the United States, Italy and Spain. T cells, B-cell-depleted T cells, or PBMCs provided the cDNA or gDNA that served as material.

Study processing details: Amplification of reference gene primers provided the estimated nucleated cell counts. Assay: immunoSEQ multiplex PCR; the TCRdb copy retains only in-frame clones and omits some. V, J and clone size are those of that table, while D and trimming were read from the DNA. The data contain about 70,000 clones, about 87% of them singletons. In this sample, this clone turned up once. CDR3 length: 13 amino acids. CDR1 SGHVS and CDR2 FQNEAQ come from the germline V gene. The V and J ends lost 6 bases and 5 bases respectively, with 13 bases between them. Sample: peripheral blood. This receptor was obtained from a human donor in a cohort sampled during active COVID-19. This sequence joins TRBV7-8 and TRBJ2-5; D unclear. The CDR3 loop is CASSPQVVETQYF. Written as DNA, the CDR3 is TGTGCCAGCAGTCCCCAGGTGGTGGAGACCCAGTACTTC. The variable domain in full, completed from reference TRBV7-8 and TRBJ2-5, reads GAGVSQSPRYKVAKRGQDVALRCDPISGHVSLFWYQQALGQGPEFLTYFQNEAQLDKSGLPSDRFFAERPEGSVSTLKIQRTQQEDSAVYLCASSPQVVETQYFGPGTRLLVL.